One sample yielded the 32 T cell receptor beta chains listed below, sequenced in a study of CD4 T cells in relation to SARS-CoV-2 and coronaviruses. Method: immunoSEQ multiplex PCR; TCRdb's copy keeps in-frame clones and lacks some. The sample carries 25,000 or so clones, 65% to 80% recorded once. These receptors are not linked to any known antigen. Unexposed donor CD4+ T cells date from about 2011-2018, before the COVID-19 pandemic. After about 11 days of culture, CD4+ T cells were isolated. Sequencing used CD4+ T cells from PBMCs, cultured in vitro. Every receptor here comes from a human donor in good health.

This chain uses TRBV25-1 with TRBJ2-1, with 8 bases lining up with TRBD2. From germline, CDR1 is MGHDK and CDR2 SYGVNS. The trim removed 4 bases at V and 2 bases at J, leaving 4 bases unmatched. The CDR3 length is 15 residues. Written as DNA, the CDR3 is TGTGCCAGCAGTGTCTCGGGGGGGCCCTACAATGAGCAGTTCTTC. Translating gives CASSVSGGPYNEQFF.

V usage is TRBV27 and J usage is TRBJ2-1, with a weak D call TRBD2 (5 bases). V was pared by 2 bases and J by 4 bases, with 9 bases between. Germline values: CDR1 MNHEY, CDR2 SMNVEV (reference sequence). This CDR3 has 14 residues. The CDR3, as DNA: TGTGCCAGCAGTTTACCGGACTTGTACAATGAGCAGTTCTTC. This translates into CASSLPDLYNEQFF.

This chain uses TRBV5-4 with TRBJ2-3, with TRBD2 matching 8 bases. Germline lookup yields CDR1 SGHNT and CDR2 YYREEE (reference sequence). This CDR3 is built from 16 residues. J lost 2 bases, V lost 4 bases, and 9 bases had no gene match. The CDR3 here is CASSPVRGGVTDTQYF. DNA for the CDR3: TGTGCCAGCAGCCCGGTCCGGGGGGGGGTCACAGATACGCAGTATTTT. The whole variable domain, filled in from reference TRBV5-4 and TRBJ2-3, reads ETGVTQSPTHLIKTRGQQVTLRCSSQSGHNTVSWYQQALGQGPQFIFQYYREEENGRGNFPPRFSGLQFPNYSSELNVNALELDDSALYLCASSPVRGGVTDTQYFGPGTRLTVL.

V is TRBV5-4 and J is TRBJ1-2; 12 nucleotides line up with TRBD1. Germline V gene sequence: CDR1 SGHNT, CDR2 YYREEE (reference sequence). Unmatched junction bases numbered 7, after V lost 7 bases and J lost 6 bases. This CDR3 has 14 amino acids. This CDR3 reads CASGTGGAVNGYTF. The DNA for the CDR3 is TGTGCCAGCGGGACAGGGGGCGCAGTAAATGGCTACACCTTC. Supplemented by reference TRBV5-4 and TRBJ1-2, the full variable domain reads ETGVTQSPTHLIKTRGQQVTLRCSSQSGHNTVSWYQQALGQGPQFIFQYYREEENGRGNFPPRFSGLQFPNYSSELNVNALELDDSALYLCASGTGGAVNGYTFGSGTRLTVV.

The chain uses TRBV5-8 and TRBJ2-7; D remains unclear. The germline V gene encodes CDR1 SGHTS and CDR2 YDEGEE. This CDR3 comprises 14 residues. V was shortened by 0 bases and J by 1 base, with 8 bases between the two germline ends. Here the CDR3 DNA reads TGTGCCAGCAGCTTGGCAGGCAGATCCTACGAGCAGTACTTC. Translating gives CASSLAGRSYEQYF.

The rearrangement uses TRBV2 and TRBJ2-2; possibly TRBD2 for D (6 bases). The germline V gene has CDR1 SNHLY and CDR2 FYNNEI. The V end was cut by 4 bases, the J end by 9 bases, with 9 bases between. This CDR3 spans 12 amino acids. Written as DNA, the CDR3 is TGTGCCAGCAGTGTAGGAGGGAGGGAGCTGTTTTTT. Translating gives CASSVGGRELFF.

V and J are TRBV2 and TRBJ2-5; no reliable D call. Deletions cut 1 base from V and 2 bases from J, with 11 bases between. Germline V gene sequence: CDR1 SNHLY, CDR2 FYNNEI. This CDR3 has 15 amino acids. The CDR3 nucleotides are TGTGCCAGCAGTGAAGGGGTGGCTGTACAAGAGACCCAGTACTTC. It is translated as CASSEGVAVQETQYF.

The chain links TRBV7-3 to TRBJ2-1, with 7 bases aligning to TRBD2. CDR3 length equals 14 residues. V lost 5 bases and J lost 6; bases outside the gene matches: 7. CDR1 is SGHTA and CDR2 is FQGTGA in the germline V gene. The CDR3 loop reads CASSPQPSGNEQFF. As DNA, the CDR3 is TGTGCCAGCAGCCCCCAGCCTAGCGGCAATGAGCAGTTCTTC.

The V call is TRBV14, the J call TRBJ1-1; tentatively, D is TRBD1 (6 bases). Trimming stripped 3 bases from V and 6 bases from J, with 11 bases between. The CDR3 sequence is 13 residues long. Germline V gives CDR1 SGHDN, CDR2 FVKESK. CDR3 loop: CASSHIRGAEAFF. In DNA, the CDR3 is TGTGCCAGCAGCCACATCAGGGGTGCTGAAGCTTTCTTT.

The CDR3 nucleotides are TGTGCCAGCAGCGCTCAAGCGGGAGGGCCTCAGGAGCAGTACTTC. This sequence encodes CASSAQAGGPQEQYF. The genes are TRBV9 and TRBJ2-7, with TRBD2 matching over 10 bases. Per the germline V gene, CDR1 is SGDLS and CDR2 is YYNGEE. The CDR3 runs 15 residues. Germline trimming cut 3 bases from V and 7 bases from J; bases unmatched to any gene: 10.

The chain recombines TRBV19 with TRBJ1-5; the match to TRBD1 covers 8 bases. Germline V gene sequence: CDR1 LNHDA, CDR2 SQIVND (reference sequence). The CDR3 covers 15 residues. Losses at the gene ends were 11 bases for V and 1 base for J; bases not matched to a gene: 10. CDR3 DNA: TGTGCCGCAAAGCTCACAGGGGGGAGCAATCAGCCCCAGCATTTT. Residues: CAAKLTGGSNQPQHF.

This clone was seen once. The chain joins TRBV7-8 to TRBJ2-2, with 8 nucleotides matching TRBD2. CDR3 length equals 18 residues. Per the germline V gene, CDR1 is SGHVS and CDR2 is FQNEAQ. After removal of 4 bases from V and 0 bases from J, the junction contained 10 bases not matched to a gene. In DNA form, the CDR3 reads TGTGCCAGCAGCTCCCACTTTTGGCGGGGGGCGAACACCGGGGAGCTGTTTTTT. Its protein is CASSSHFWRGANTGELFF.

This sequence joins TRBV5-8 and TRBJ2-7; no firm D call. Germline V gene lookup returns CDR1 SGHTS and CDR2 YDEGEE. The V end was cut by 5 bases, the J end by 6 bases, with 18 bases between. The CDR3 is 14 residues long. CDR3 nucleotide sequence: TGTGCCAGCAGATCCCGGCAGGCAAAGACCGAGCAGTACTTC. This sequence encodes CASRSRQAKTEQYF.

This clone was seen only a few times. V is TRBV30 and J is TRBJ2-1, with 7 nucleotides matching TRBD1. The CDR3 spans 14 residues. The junction had 2 bases not matched to a gene; V was cut back by 1 base and J by 2 bases. Per the germline V gene, CDR1 is GTSNPN and CDR2 is SVGIG (reference sequence). Here the CDR3 reads CAWSGDSAYNEQFF. The CDR3 coding sequence is TGTGCCTGGAGTGGGGACAGTGCCTACAATGAGCAGTTCTTC.

The V gene is TRBV11-2, the J gene TRBJ2-1; 7 bases map to TRBD1. This CDR3 region has 16 residues. With 2 bases clipped from V and 8 bases from J, the junction kept 12 bases outside the gene matches. Germline-derived CDR1 and CDR2 are SGHAT and FQNNGV. The CDR3 protein is CASSLTPGQRPYEQFF. The CDR3 region has the DNA TGTGCCAGCAGCTTAACTCCGGGACAGAGGCCGTATGAGCAGTTCTTC.

This chain connects TRBV27 to TRBJ2-5; 9 positions agree with TRBD2. CDR1 and CDR2 from the germline V gene are MNHEY and SMNVEV (reference sequence). V was clipped by 11 bases and J by 3 bases; unmatched bases: 19. This CDR3 spans 17 amino acids. Here the CDR3 reads CARSGLAGPQCKETQYF. As DNA, the CDR3 is TGTGCCCGCTCTGGGCTAGCGGGGCCCCAATGTAAAGAGACCCAGTACTTC.

The genes are TRBV7-9 and TRBJ2-6; D is uncertain. The CDR3 loop spans 15 amino acids. Trimming shortened V by 3 bases and J by 3 bases, and 9 bases separated the two germline ends. CDR1 SEHNR and CDR2 FQNEAQ come from the germline V gene (reference sequence). This CDR3 reads CASSFLKGGANVLTF. In DNA form, the CDR3 reads TGTGCCAGCAGCTTCCTCAAGGGTGGGGCCAACGTCCTGACTTTC.

The chain's CDR3 is CASSSQGRDSPLHF. CDR3 nucleotides: TGTGCCAGCAGCTCACAGGGTCGGGATTCACCCCTCCACTTT. The chain employs TRBV5-4 and TRBJ1-6; D may be TRBD1 (6 bases). This CDR3 region has 14 residues. The V end was cut by 3 bases, the J end by 8 bases, with 12 bases between. Germline V gene lookup returns CDR1 SGHNT and CDR2 YYREEE (reference sequence).

The sample holds one count of this clone. The V call is TRBV29-1, the J call TRBJ1-1; D possibly corresponds to TRBD1 (6 bases). Trimming pared 4 bases from V and 1 base from J, leaving 16 bases between. The germline CDR1 and CDR2 sequences are SQVTM and ANQGSEA. This CDR3 has 15 residues. The chain's CDR3 is CSVAYHGQPNTEAFF. CDR3 DNA sequence: TGCAGCGTTGCGTATCACGGACAGCCGAACACTGAAGCTTTCTTT. Full variable domain (remainder filled in from reference TRBV29-1 and TRBJ1-1): SAVISQKPSRDICQRGTSLTIQCQVDSQVTMMFWYRQQPGQSLTLIATANQGSEATYESGFVIDKFPISRPNLTFSTLTVSNMSPEDSSIYLCSVAYHGQPNTEAFFGQGTRLTVV.

This clone was detected a few times. The chain carries TRBV2 and TRBJ2-1, with 10 bases fitting TRBD2. The CDR3 extends over 14 amino acids. With 7 bases clipped from V and 3 bases from J, the junction kept 3 bases outside the gene matches. The germline V gene encodes CDR1 SNHLY and CDR2 FYNNEI. CDR3 region: CASTLAGDYNEQFF. CDR3 nucleotides: TGTGCCAGCACCCTAGCGGGGGACTACAATGAGCAGTTCTTC.

The rearrangement links TRBV18 to TRBJ1-3; unclear D gene. CDR3 length equals 15 residues. Germline V CDR1 and CDR2: KGHSH, LQKENI. V was clipped by 2 bases and J by 8 bases, with 16 bases between them. The CDR3 coding sequence is TGTGCCAGCTCACCAGGAGAGGGTCAGCGGGACACCATATATTTT. Translated: CASSPGEGQRDTIYF.

This clone came up once. The chain links TRBV5-1 to TRBJ1-3, with D unclear. CDR1 and CDR2 from the germline V gene are SGHRS and YFSETQ. V lost 4 bases and J lost 4, with 9 bases in between. The CDR3 has 13 residues. The CDR3 nucleotides read TGCGCCAGCAGCACAGACGGAGGAAACACCATATATTTT. This gives the protein CASSTDGGNTIYF.

The V call is TRBV5-4, the J call TRBJ2-1; TRBD2 matches 10 bases. This CDR3 contains 15 residues. Germline V lookup: CDR1 SGHNT, CDR2 YYREEE (reference sequence). J lost 8 bases, V lost 0 bases, and 5 bases had no gene match. The CDR3 bases are TGTGCCAGCAGCTTGGGGGGCCTAGCGGGGGATGAGCAGTTCTTC. It is translated as CASSLGGLAGDEQFF.

This chain links TRBV4-3 with TRBJ2-3; 10 bases map to TRBD2. CDR1 LGHNA and CDR2 YSLEER come from the germline V gene. After removal of 1 base from V and 11 bases from J, the junction contained 6 bases not matched to a gene. CDR3 size: 14 residues. The CDR3 here is CASSQGQERGGQYF. As DNA, the CDR3 is TGCGCCAGCAGCCAAGGTCAAGAGCGGGGGGGGCAGTATTTT.

This chain links TRBV24-1 with TRBJ1-3; D is uncertain. The CDR3 runs to 16 residues. Germline assignment: CDR1 KGHDR and CDR2 SFDVKD. V dropped 0 bases and J dropped 4 bases, with 12 bases sitting between them. CDR3 region: CATSDLRPMRGNTIYF. The CDR3 DNA is TGTGCCACCAGTGATTTGAGGCCTATGAGGGGAAACACCATATATTTT.

The chain combines TRBV6-2 or TRBV6-3 with TRBJ2-3; 9 bases line up with TRBD2. Germline CDR1 is MNHEY and CDR2 is SVGEGT. V gave up 2 bases and J gave up 3 bases; unmatched junction bases: 12. This CDR3 has 18 residues. The CDR3 protein is CASSYPPGREGLTDTQYF. The CDR3 DNA sequence: TGTGCCAGCAGTTACCCTCCAGGGCGGGAGGGTTTAACAGATACGCAGTATTTT.

CDR3: CASSSTGIGYTF. For the CDR3, the DNA is TGTGCCAGCAGCTCGACAGGGATAGGCTACACCTTC. This rearrangement joins TRBV7-2 to TRBJ1-2, with TRBD1 identical over 7 bases. V was pared by 4 bases and J by 8 bases, with 4 bases of the junction left unmatched. Germline CDR1 reads SGHTA; CDR2 reads FQGNSA. The CDR3 contains 12 residues. The variable domain in full, with the rest retrieved from reference TRBV7-2 and TRBJ1-2, is GAGVSQSPSNKVTEKGKDVELRCDPISGHTALYWYRQSLGQGLEFLIYFQGNSAPDKSGLPSDRFSAERTGGSVSTLTIQRTQQEDSAVYLCASSSTGIGYTFGSGTRLTVV.

The chain links TRBV6-2 or TRBV6-3 to TRBJ2-3, with D unclear. The CDR3 is 12 residues long. Trimming pared 6 bases from V and 4 bases from J, leaving 8 bases between. CDR1 is MNHEY and CDR2 is SVGEGT in the germline V gene. This chain's CDR3 is CASSLTADTQYF. In DNA form, the CDR3 reads TGTGCCAGCAGCCTAACAGCAGATACGCAGTATTTT.

The J gene is TRBJ1-3, the V gene TRBV2; D gene uncertain. The CDR3 spans 11 residues. Trimming took off 10 bases at V and 4 bases at J, with 8 bases between the two ends. CDR1 and CDR2 from the germline V gene are SNHLY and FYNNEI. CDR3 sequence: CAIHSGNTIYF. The CDR3 nucleotides read TGTGCCATACACTCGGGAAACACCATATATTTT.

The chain has TRBV5-6 and TRBJ2-5, with 10 bases matching TRBD2. The germline V gene has CDR1 SGHDT and CDR2 YYEEEE. With V trimmed by 2 bases and J by 5 bases, 9 bases remained unmatched. CDR3 length: 16 amino acids. The CDR3 coding sequence is TGTGCCAGCAGCTTTGGACTAGCGGAGGCGGGGGAGACCCAGTACTTC. Amino acid sequence: CASSFGLAEAGETQYF.

The rearrangement links TRBV10-3 to TRBJ2-4; D is unclear. The CDR3 runs 12 residues. Between the trimmed V and J ends, which lost 2 bases and 9 bases, there was a span of 8 bases. From germline, CDR1 is ENHRY and CDR2 SYGVKD. In DNA, the CDR3 is TGTGCCATCAGTGAGAAGCCTGCCATTCAGTACTTC. As protein: CAISEKPAIQYF.

The chain recombines TRBV19 with TRBJ2-3; D is perhaps TRBD1 (5 bases). The CDR3 runs to 15 residues. Germline CDR1 is LNHDA and CDR2 is SQIVND (reference sequence). V lost 10 bases and J lost 3, with 20 bases in between. This CDR3 reads CATTPQGSGTDTQYF. Written as DNA, the CDR3 is TGTGCCACCACTCCTCAGGGTAGTGGGACAGATACGCAGTATTTT.